This T cell receptor beta chain was sequenced during a study of CD8 T cells in ankylosing spondylitis. CDR3 length equals 15 residues. Germline trimming cut 2 bases from V and 3 bases from J; bases unmatched to any gene: 7. Germline V gene data show CDR1 as WSHSY and CDR2 as SAAADI. MiXCR, applied by TCRdb to the 5' RACE reads, yields one record per CDR3 protein. The data show hundreds of thousands of distinct CDR3 sequences, roughly a quarter seen once. General observations from the study: Seemingly distinctive of ankylosing spondylitis blood was a TCR beta motif formed by eight highly homologous variants. A CD8+ phenotype characterized the disease-linked clones, which were relatively rare in peripheral blood.

In regard to this clonotype: Its antigen is still unknown.

V gene TRBV10-2 combines with J gene TRBJ2-7, with 7 bases identical to TRBD2. Sequenced sample: blood, either unsorted or a sorted T cell fraction (not recorded which). This sequence originates from a male donor with ankylosing spondylitis. The CDR3 DNA reads as TGCGCCAGCAGTGAGATGTCTAGCGGAAACTACGAGCAGTACTTC. Residues: CASSEMSSGNYEQYF.